The T cell receptor beta chain described here comes from a study of T cell repertoires in cytomegalovirus infection (dated by TCRdb to about 2019). As for the study more broadly: Alongside well-studied HLA-B-restricted epitopes, the peptide stimulations were aimed at recently identified HLA-C-restricted CMV epitopes, whose presentation resists viral immunomodulation. The HLA type of each donor mattered for the analysis, because public TCR beta signatures pointed to carriage of CMV infection along with the matching HLA type. General findings and caveats noted by the study authors: The ex vivo response was dominated by HLA-C-restricted CMV-specific TCR beta clonotypes, which also provided the single most frequent clonotype in two of eight donors. Carriers of CMV infection plus the relevant HLA type were discriminated by the cumulative frequency of public TCR beta family members in the study cohort and in an independent roughly 340-donor cohort.

Remarks on this clonotype: What antigen it recognizes has not been identified. The sample holds no much larger clone one base away, and base qualities are not on file.

Read against the paper, the sample's treatment or condition label means: in vitro stimulation with specific CMV peptide epitopes to enrich CMV-specific T cells. Sequenced on an Illumina HiSeq 1500. TCRdb reworked the public reads: Q25 trimming with fastp, MiXCR clone assembly, productive beta chains retained. Rows are unified per CDR3 protein, each entry keeping the most common DNA and genes. For this sample there are about 470,000 distinct CDR3 sequences; about 42% appear just once. The ten largest clones take up around 45% of the sample. For CDR1 and CDR2, the germline V gene lists MNHEY and SVGAGI. V is cut by 0 bases and J by 0 bases, and the space between the germline ends is 12 bases. Inclusive of the bounding cysteine and phenylalanine, the CDR3 is 17 residues long. CDR3 DNA is the only sequence kept; it has 51 bases, read in frame from the first base.

The chain links TRBV6-5 with TRBJ1-3, with no reliable assignment of the D segment. The sequences come from cultured PBMCs, collected from culture after CMV antigen stimulation. The receptor was derived from a human donor in good health (CMV status not recorded). Some clones in this sample may be carry-over from other donors' samples. The base sequence is TGTGCCAGCAGTTACTCGTCACAAGTCTTCTCTGGAAACACCATATATTTT. The translation is CASSYSSQVFSGNTIYF.